Presented here are 31 T cell receptor beta chains from one specimen sequenced in a study of human T cells and chemical hapten exposure. Time point indicated: pre-sensitization, week 0. Treatment specified: therapeutic diphenylcyclopropenone sensitization with weekly scalp DPC. TCRdb ran MiXCR on the RACE reads and lists one entry per CDR3 protein. The sample shows about 250,000 distinct CDR3 sequences, around 7.3% of them seen only once. Here the sequenced sample was whole blood, taken in connection with sensitization to the hapten diphenylcyclopropenone (DPC). All receptors come from a man younger than 35 with alopecia areata. Some clones in this sample may be carry-over from other donors' samples.

There are a few counts of this clonotype. The chain couples TRBV2 to TRBJ2-3, with TRBD1 matching 7 bases. Losses at the gene ends were 1 base for V and 6 bases for J; bases not matched to a gene: 7. CDR1 and CDR2 (germline): SNHLY, FYNNEI. This CDR3 spans 15 amino acids. The DNA for the CDR3 is TGTGCCAGCAGTGAAGACAGGGGTTATTCGGATACGCAGTATTTT. Residues: CASSEDRGYSDTQYF. Variable domain in full (rest from reference TRBV2 and TRBJ2-3): EPEVTQTPSHQVTQMGQEVILRCVPISNHLYFYWYRQILGQKVEFLVSFYNNEISEKSEIFDDQFSVERPDGSNFTLKIRSTKLEDSAMYFCASSEDRGYSDTQYFGPGTRLTVL.

This clonotype was seen many times. The chain uses TRBV3-1 and TRBJ1-2, with D possibly matching TRBD1 (6 bases). V was shortened by 4 bases and J by 0 bases, with 15 bases between the two germline ends. The CDR3 is 16 residues long. Germline V lookup: CDR1 LGHDT, CDR2 YNNKEL (reference sequence). The CDR3 protein is CASSPAGQTANYGYTF. The CDR3 nucleotides are TGTGCCAGCAGCCCGGCTGGACAGACAGCTAACTATGGCTACACCTTC.

In its sample, this clonotype was seen a few times. The chain employs TRBV4-3 and TRBJ1-3; D uncertain. Trimming cost V 0 bases and J 4 bases, with 19 bases left between them. Looked up from germline, CDR1 is LGHNA and CDR2 is YSLEER. The CDR3 loop spans 18 amino acids. This CDR3 is CASSQDRRRSTGGNTIYF. The CDR3 bases are TGCGCCAGCAGCCAAGATCGGAGAAGGTCTACTGGAGGAAACACCATATATTTT.

The chain uses TRBV5-1 and TRBJ1-1, with TRBD1 as a possible D gene (6 bases). The CDR3 length is 14 residues. Germline lookup yields CDR1 SGHRS and CDR2 YFSETQ. V lost 0 bases to trimming and J lost 5 bases, with 11 bases between them. This CDR3 is CASSLEGGFTEAFF. The CDR3 DNA sequence: TGCGCCAGCAGCTTGGAAGGGGGTTTTACTGAAGCTTTCTTT.

This chain uses TRBV25-1 with TRBJ1-2; 8 nucleotides match TRBD1. Germline values: CDR1 MGHDK, CDR2 SYGVNS. This CDR3 region has 14 residues. Trimming at V came to 4 bases and at J to 4 bases, leaving 5 bases not matched to a gene. This chain's CDR3 is CASSVSGGSYGYTF. CDR3 bases: TGTGCCAGCAGTGTCTCAGGGGGCTCCTATGGCTACACCTTC.

There are a few counts of this clonotype. The rearrangement links TRBV5-1 to TRBJ1-1; tentatively, D is TRBD1 (6 bases). The CDR3 is made up of 16 amino acids. The germline CDR1 and CDR2 sequences are SGHRS and YFSETQ. V was trimmed by 0 bases and J by 1 base, leaving 13 bases between them. The CDR3 DNA is TGCGCCAGCAGCTTGGATCTTGGGGGCTCGAACACTGAAGCTTTCTTT. Translating it yields CASSLDLGGSNTEAFF.

This clonotype came up a few times. V gene TRBV7-2 combines with J gene TRBJ2-5; 7 bases fit TRBD1. CDR3 length: 14 amino acids. Per germline, CDR1 SGHTA and CDR2 FQGNSA. The J segment lost 4 bases and the V segment lost 3 bases, leaving 5 bases of the junction unmatched. CDR3 sequence: CASSFDSGGETQYF. The CDR3, as DNA: TGTGCCAGCAGCTTTGACTCAGGGGGAGAGACCCAGTACTTC. Full variable domain (missing parts from reference TRBV7-2 and TRBJ2-5): GAGVSQSPSNKVTEKGKDVELRCDPISGHTALYWYRQSLGQGLEFLIYFQGNSAPDKSGLPSDRFSAERTGGSVSTLTIQRTQQEDSAVYLCASSFDSGGETQYFGPGTRLLVL.

This clonotype was counted only a few times. The J gene is TRBJ2-7, the V gene TRBV10-3; perhaps TRBD1 as D (5 bases). Germline CDR1 and CDR2: ENHRY and SYGVKD. CDR3 length equals 12 residues. The V and J ends lost 6 bases and 1 base respectively, with 7 bases between them. The CDR3 sequence is CAISDSSYEQYF. Written as DNA, the CDR3 is TGTGCCATCAGCGACAGTTCCTACGAGCAGTACTTC.

This clonotype occurred once. The V gene is TRBV9, the J gene TRBJ1-3; D gene uncertain. Germline CDR1 and CDR2: SGDLS and YYNGEE. The CDR3 covers 13 residues. V gave up 3 bases and J gave up 0 bases, with 4 bases separating them. The CDR3: CASSAYSGNTIYF. The CDR3 DNA is TGTGCCAGCAGCGCCTACTCTGGAAACACCATATATTTT.

This clonotype was counted only a few times. The chain joins TRBV7-9 to TRBJ2-5; D is unclear. With 6 bases removed from V and 4 bases from J, the gap between germline ends came to 9 bases. The CDR3 length is 12 residues. The germline gives CDR1 SEHNR, CDR2 FQNEAQ (reference sequence). The CDR3 DNA reads as TGTGCCAGCAGGCGGATCCCAGAGACCCAGTACTTC. Encoded protein: CASRRIPETQYF.

This clonotype has at least ten counts. The chain links TRBV7-9 to TRBJ1-2; D unresolved. Germline CDR1 is SEHNR and CDR2 is FQNEAQ (reference sequence). V lost 1 base and J lost 0, with 6 bases in between. The length of the CDR3 is 14 residues. This CDR3 reads CASSLGLSNYGYTF. The CDR3 coding sequence is TGTGCCAGCAGCTTAGGCCTATCTAACTATGGCTACACCTTC.

As concerns this clonotype: This is likely a read error, given that the CDR3 carries no conserved phenylalanine or tryptophan at its end. The rearrangement joins TRBV20-1 to TRBJ1-4; D ambiguous. This CDR3 has 14 residues. Trimming cost V 6 bases and J 3 bases, with 14 bases left between them. The germline V gene has CDR1 DFQATT and CDR2 SNEGSKA (reference sequence). CDR3 nucleotide sequence: TGCAGTGCCCCAGACCGGACGTCTAATGAAAAACTGTTTTTG. Translating it yields CSAPDRTSNEKLFL.

This clonotype occurred a few times. The chain joins TRBV11-3 to TRBJ1-1; possible D gene TRBD1, 6 bases. Between the trimmed V and J ends, which lost 3 bases and 6 bases, there was a span of 23 bases. Germline V lookup: CDR1 SGHNT, CDR2 YENEEA. The CDR3 sequence is 17 residues long. The CDR3 nucleotides are TGTGCCAGCAGCTTGACAACTACAGGGTCTTATACCGCTGAAGCTTTCTTT. The encoded protein is CASSLTTTGSYTAEAFF.

This clonotype came up many times. The gene calls are TRBV4-2 and TRBJ2-2; D unclear. Germline CDR1 reads LGHNA; CDR2 reads YNFKEQ. With 0 bases removed from V and 1 base from J, the gap between germline ends came to 12 bases. This CDR3 contains 17 residues. For the CDR3, the DNA is TGTGCCAGCAGCCAAGATCAATACAGACAGAACACCGGGGAGCTGTTTTTT. As protein: CASSQDQYRQNTGELFF.

This clonotype was seen many times. The chain couples TRBV4-1 to TRBJ2-1; D unclear. The germline V gene has CDR1 MGHRA and CDR2 YSYEKL. This CDR3 comprises 14 residues. V was shortened by 3 bases and J by 4 bases, with 10 bases between the two germline ends. The CDR3: CASSHPDGYNEQFF. As DNA, the CDR3 is TGCGCCAGCAGCCATCCCGACGGGTACAATGAGCAGTTCTTC.

The sample holds many counts of this clonotype. The V gene is TRBV29-1, the J gene TRBJ2-7, with 9 bases identical to TRBD1. The CDR3 loop spans 14 amino acids. Trimming at V came to 3 bases and at J to 4 bases, leaving 7 bases not matched to a gene. The V gene's germline CDR1 is SQVTM and CDR2 ANQGSEA. The CDR3, as DNA: TGCAGCGTTGAGAGGACAGGGGAAGTATACGAGCAGTACTTC. Translation: CSVERTGEVYEQYF.

This clonotype was seen repeatedly, ten times or more. The chain has TRBV12-3 or TRBV12-4 and TRBJ1-2, with D perhaps TRBD1 (6 bases). The length of the CDR3 is 13 residues. V lost 6 bases to trimming and J lost 7 bases, with 15 bases between them. CDR3 nucleotide sequence: TGTGCCAGCAGAACAGGGAGACAAGCTGGCTACACCTTC. As protein: CASRTGRQAGYTF.

This clonotype has ten or more counts. The rearrangement uses TRBV6-5 and TRBJ2-3, with 7 bases identical to TRBD1. CDR1 and CDR2 from the germline V gene are MNHEY and SVGAGI. The trim removed 5 bases at V and 2 bases at J, leaving 7 bases unmatched. The CDR3 runs to 15 residues. This CDR3 is CASSPGGRSTDTQYF. CDR3 sequence (DNA): TGTGCCAGCAGTCCAGGGGGTCGCTCCACAGATACGCAGTATTTT.

The CDR3 spells CASSGTGEFGAFF. The CDR3 bases are TGCGCCAGCTCCGGGACAGGGGAGTTCGGGGCTTTCTTT. The chain couples TRBV5-1 to TRBJ1-1, with 10 bases lining up with TRBD1. In germline, CDR1 is SGHRS, CDR2 YFSETQ. J gave up 11 bases and V 7 bases, and 11 bases lay outside the gene matches. The CDR3 is 13 residues long.

The CDR3 loop reads CASSYFSPGKNIQYF. In DNA form, the CDR3 reads TGTGCCAGCAGCTATTTCTCACCGGGCAAAAACATTCAGTACTTC. The chain carries TRBV7-9 and TRBJ2-4; D unclear. V shed 4 bases and J shed 3 bases, with 13 bases lying between them. Germline V gene data show CDR1 as SEHNR and CDR2 as FQNEAQ (reference sequence). The CDR3 has 15 residues.

This clonotype was detected only a few times. The chain is built from TRBV27 and TRBJ1-1, with TRBD1 matching over 10 bases. V was pared by 6 bases and J by 6 bases, with 7 bases of the junction left unmatched. The CDR3 is 14 residues long. In germline, CDR1 is MNHEY, CDR2 SMNVEV (reference sequence). CDR3 nucleotide sequence: TGTGCCAGCAGCCGACAGGGGGCGGTTGCTGAAGCTTTCTTT. Translated: CASSRQGAVAEAFF.

This clonotype appeared many times. The chain is built from TRBV20-1 and TRBJ2-7; possible D gene TRBD2, 7 bases. Trimming shortened V by 3 bases and J by 6 bases, and 15 bases separated the two germline ends. The CDR3 contains 13 residues. The germline CDR1 and CDR2 sequences are DFQATT and SNEGSKA (reference sequence). DNA of the CDR3: TGCAGTGCTAGGAAGGGGGGGCCTGGCGAGCAGTACTTC. Translating gives CSARKGGPGEQYF.

The rearrangement links TRBV4-3 to TRBJ1-4; no reliable D call. The CDR3 extends over 17 amino acids. CDR1 is LGHNA and CDR2 is YSLEER in the germline V gene. V was cut by 1 base and J by 0 bases, with 12 bases left in between. DNA of the CDR3: TGCGCCAGCAGCCAAGTACCCAGCCAAGCAACTAATGAAAAACTGTTTTTT. Protein: CASSQVPSQATNEKLFF.

This clonotype showed up many times. The chain recombines TRBV7-9 with TRBJ1-2; D is unclear. This CDR3 has 14 residues. The ends were cut back, 1 base at V and 2 bases at J, with 8 bases in the middle. Germline-derived CDR1 and CDR2 are SEHNR and FQNEAQ (reference sequence). The CDR3 here is CASSLGISNYGYTF. CDR3 coding DNA: TGTGCCAGCAGCTTAGGTATTTCCAACTATGGCTACACCTTC.

V gene TRBV7-2 combines with J gene TRBJ1-2; D is uncertain. Trimming removed 4 bases at V and 5 bases at J, with 8 bases between. Germline assignment: CDR1 SGHTA and CDR2 FQGNSA. The CDR3 spans 12 residues. CDR3 bases: TGTGCCAGCAGCTCCTTAGTTTATGGCTACACCTTC. Its protein is CASSSLVYGYTF.

This clonotype was observed a few times. The V call is TRBV29-1, the J call TRBJ2-2; D unresolved. CDR1 and CDR2 (germline): SQVTM, ANQGSEA. V was clipped by 2 bases and J by 1 base, with 14 bases between them. This CDR3 comprises 16 residues. CDR3 in amino acids: CSVEIGRQRNTGELFF. The CDR3, as DNA: TGCAGCGTTGAAATCGGTAGGCAGCGGAACACCGGGGAGCTGTTTTTT.

V gene TRBV3-1 combines with J gene TRBJ2-6, with a tentative D call TRBD1 (6 bases). V was cut by 4 bases and J by 0 bases, with 19 bases left in between. Germline CDR1 reads LGHDT; CDR2 reads YNNKEL (reference sequence). This CDR3 spans 19 amino acids. The CDR3: CASSPKGQFLFSGANVLTF. CDR3 DNA: TGTGCCAGCAGCCCCAAAGGACAGTTTCTATTCTCTGGGGCCAACGTCCTGACTTTC.

V gene TRBV24-1 combines with J gene TRBJ2-1, with a possible D match to TRBD1 (6 bases). V was cut by 9 bases and J by 7 bases, with 15 bases left in between. The CDR3 totals 13 residues. Germline V gene lookup returns CDR1 KGHDR and CDR2 SFDVKD. DNA of the CDR3: TGTGCCACCTCACAGGGCGCATTAAATGAGCAGTTCTTC. Protein product: CATSQGALNEQFF.

The chain joins TRBV12-3 or TRBV12-4 to TRBJ1-2; no firm D call. V was clipped by 6 bases and J by 7 bases, with 15 bases between them. CDR3 size: 13 residues. Written as DNA, the CDR3 is TGTGCCAGCAGCAGATCAGCGGGAGGTGGCTACACCTTC. This translates into CASSRSAGGGYTF.

The J gene is TRBJ1-1, the V gene TRBV18, with TRBD1 identical over 8 bases. The germline V gene has CDR1 KGHSH and CDR2 LQKENI. CDR3 length: 15 residues. Losses at the gene ends were 4 bases for V and 4 bases for J; bases not matched to a gene: 8. The CDR3, as DNA: TGTGCCAGCTCACTTCGGACAGGGAAGGCCACTGAAGCTTTCTTT. Translating it yields CASSLRTGKATEAFF.

This clonotype has only a few counts. The chain uses TRBV6-2 or TRBV6-3 and TRBJ1-2; D remains ambiguous. Trimming pared 2 bases from V and 2 bases from J, leaving 12 bases between. This CDR3 spans 15 amino acids. The germline V gene has CDR1 MNHEY and CDR2 SVGEGT. CDR3 amino acids: CASSYVGGKNYGYTF. The CDR3 nucleotides read TGTGCCAGCAGTTACGTCGGAGGAAAGAACTATGGCTACACCTTC.